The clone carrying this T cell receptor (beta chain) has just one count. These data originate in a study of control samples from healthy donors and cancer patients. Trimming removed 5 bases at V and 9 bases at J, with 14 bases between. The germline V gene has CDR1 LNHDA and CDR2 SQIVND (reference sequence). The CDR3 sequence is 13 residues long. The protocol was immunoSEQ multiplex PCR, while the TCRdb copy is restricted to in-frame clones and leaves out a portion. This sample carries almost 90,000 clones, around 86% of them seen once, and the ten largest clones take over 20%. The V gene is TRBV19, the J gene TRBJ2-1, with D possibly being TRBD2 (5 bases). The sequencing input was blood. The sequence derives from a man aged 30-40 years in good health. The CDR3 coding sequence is TGTGCCAGTAGTCCGGGAACCCTATCTGAGCAGTTCTTC. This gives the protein CASSPGTLSEQFF.